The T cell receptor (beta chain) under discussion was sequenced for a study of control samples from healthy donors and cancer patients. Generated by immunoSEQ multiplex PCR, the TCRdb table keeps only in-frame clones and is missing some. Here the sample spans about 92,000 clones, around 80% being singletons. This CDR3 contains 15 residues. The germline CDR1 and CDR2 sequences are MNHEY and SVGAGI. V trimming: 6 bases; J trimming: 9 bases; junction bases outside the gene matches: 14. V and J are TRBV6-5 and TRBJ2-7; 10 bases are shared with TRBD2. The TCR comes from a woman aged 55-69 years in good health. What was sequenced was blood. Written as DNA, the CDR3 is TGTGCCAGCAGCACCGACGCTAGCGGGAGCAGTCGGCAGTACTTC. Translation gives CASSTDASGSSRQYF.